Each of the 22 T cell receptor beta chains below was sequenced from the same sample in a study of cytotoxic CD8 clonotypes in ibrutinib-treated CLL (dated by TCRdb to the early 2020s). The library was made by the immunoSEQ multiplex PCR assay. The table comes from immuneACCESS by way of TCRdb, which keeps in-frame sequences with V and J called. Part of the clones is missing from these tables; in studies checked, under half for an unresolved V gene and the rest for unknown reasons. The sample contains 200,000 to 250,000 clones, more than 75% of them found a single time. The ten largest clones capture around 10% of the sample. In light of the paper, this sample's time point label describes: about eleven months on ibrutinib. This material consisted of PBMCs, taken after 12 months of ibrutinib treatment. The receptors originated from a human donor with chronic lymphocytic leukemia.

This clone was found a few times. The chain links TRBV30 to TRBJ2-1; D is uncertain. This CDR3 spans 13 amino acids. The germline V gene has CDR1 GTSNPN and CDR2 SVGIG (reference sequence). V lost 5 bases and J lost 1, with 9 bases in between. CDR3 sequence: CAWRTLSYNEQFF. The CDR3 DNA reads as TGTGCCTGGCGGACCTTATCCTACAATGAGCAGTTCTTC.

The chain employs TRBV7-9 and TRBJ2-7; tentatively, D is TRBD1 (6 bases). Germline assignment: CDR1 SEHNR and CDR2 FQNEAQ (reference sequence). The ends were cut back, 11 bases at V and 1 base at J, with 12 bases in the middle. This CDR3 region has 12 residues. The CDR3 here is CASGTQSYEQYF. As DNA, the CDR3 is TGTGCCTCCGGGACACAATCCTACGAGCAGTACTTC. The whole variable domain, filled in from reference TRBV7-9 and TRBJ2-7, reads DTGVSQNPRHKITKRGQNVTFRCDPISEHNRLYWYRQTLGQGPEFLTYFQNEAQLEKSRLLSDRFSAERPKGSFSTLEIQRTEQGDSAMYLCASGTQSYEQYFGPGTRLTVT.

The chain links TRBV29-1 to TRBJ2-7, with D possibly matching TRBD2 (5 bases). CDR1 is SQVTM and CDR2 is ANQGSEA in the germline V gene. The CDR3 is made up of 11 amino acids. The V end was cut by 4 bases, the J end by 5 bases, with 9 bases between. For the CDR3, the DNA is TGCAGCGTTGTCGGAGCGGACGAGCAGTACTTC. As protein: CSVVGADEQYF.

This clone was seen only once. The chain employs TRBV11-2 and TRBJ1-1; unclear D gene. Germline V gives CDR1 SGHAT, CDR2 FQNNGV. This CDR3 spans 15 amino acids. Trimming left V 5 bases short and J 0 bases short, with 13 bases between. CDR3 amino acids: CASSSPETVNTEAFF. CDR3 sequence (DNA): TGTGCCAGCAGCAGCCCGGAGACGGTGAACACTGAAGCTTTCTTT.

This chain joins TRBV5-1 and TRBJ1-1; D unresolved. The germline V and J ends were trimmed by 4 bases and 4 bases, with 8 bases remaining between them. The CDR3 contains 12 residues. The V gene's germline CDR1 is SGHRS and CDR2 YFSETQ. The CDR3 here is CASSLGSTEAFF. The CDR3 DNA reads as TGCGCCAGCAGCCTAGGTAGCACTGAAGCTTTCTTT. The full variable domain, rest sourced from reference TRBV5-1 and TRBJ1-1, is KAGVTQTPRYLIKTRGQQVTLSCSPISGHRSVSWYQQTPGQGLQFLFEYFSETQRNKGNFPGRFSGRQFSNSRSEMNVSTLELGDSALYLCASSLGSTEAFFGQGTRLTVV.

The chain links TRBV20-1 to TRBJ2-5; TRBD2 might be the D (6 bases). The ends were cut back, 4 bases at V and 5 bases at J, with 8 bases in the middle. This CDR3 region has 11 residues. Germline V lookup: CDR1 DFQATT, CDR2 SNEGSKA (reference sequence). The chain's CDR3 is CSATGDETQYF. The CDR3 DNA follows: TGCAGTGCTACGGGGGACGAGACCCAGTACTTC.

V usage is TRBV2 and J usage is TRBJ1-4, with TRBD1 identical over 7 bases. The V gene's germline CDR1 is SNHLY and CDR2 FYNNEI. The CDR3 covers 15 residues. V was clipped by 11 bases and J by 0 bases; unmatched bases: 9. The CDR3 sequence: CASGGTAATNEKLFF. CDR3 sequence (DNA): TGTGCCTCGGGGGGGACAGCAGCAACTAATGAAAAACTGTTTTTT.

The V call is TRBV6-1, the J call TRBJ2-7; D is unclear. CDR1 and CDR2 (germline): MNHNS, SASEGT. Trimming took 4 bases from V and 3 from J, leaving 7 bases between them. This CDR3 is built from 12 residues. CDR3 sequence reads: CASSVAYYEQYF. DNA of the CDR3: TGTGCCAGCAGTGTGGCTTACTACGAGCAGTACTTC.

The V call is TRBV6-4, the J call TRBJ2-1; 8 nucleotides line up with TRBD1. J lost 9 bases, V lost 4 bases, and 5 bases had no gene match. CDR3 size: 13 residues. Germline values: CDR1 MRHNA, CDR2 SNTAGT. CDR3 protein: CASSVNRGFEQFF. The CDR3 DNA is TGTGCCAGCAGTGTGAACAGGGGGTTTGAGCAGTTCTTC.

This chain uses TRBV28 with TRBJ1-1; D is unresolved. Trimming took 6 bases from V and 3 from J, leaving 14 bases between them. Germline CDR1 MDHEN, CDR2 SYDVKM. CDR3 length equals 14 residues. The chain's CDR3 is CASSPGSAYTEAFF. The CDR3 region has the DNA TGTGCCAGCAGCCCCGGGTCGGCATACACTGAAGCTTTCTTT.

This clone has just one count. CDR3 in amino acids: CASRRQISGANVLTF. CDR3 in DNA: TGTGCCAGCCGCCGACAGATCTCTGGGGCCAACGTCCTGACTTTC. V is TRBV6-1 and J is TRBJ2-6, with a tentative D call TRBD1 (5 bases). CDR1 is MNHNS and CDR2 is SASEGT in the germline V gene. CDR3 length: 15 residues. V was cut by 8 bases and J by 0 bases, with 11 bases left in between.

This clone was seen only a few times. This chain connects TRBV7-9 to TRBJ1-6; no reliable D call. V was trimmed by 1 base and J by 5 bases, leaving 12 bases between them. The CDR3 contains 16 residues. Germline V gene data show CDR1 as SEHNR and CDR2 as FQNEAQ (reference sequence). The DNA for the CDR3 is TGTGCCAGCAGCTTAGATAGAGGACCCCATAATTCACCCCTCCACTTT. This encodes CASSLDRGPHNSPLHF.

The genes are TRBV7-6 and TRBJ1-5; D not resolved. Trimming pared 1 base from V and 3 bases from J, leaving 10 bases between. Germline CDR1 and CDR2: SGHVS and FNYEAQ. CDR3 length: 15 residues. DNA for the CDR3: TGTGCCAGCAGCTTAGTTCTACACTACAATCAGCCCCAGCATTTT. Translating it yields CASSLVLHYNQPQHF. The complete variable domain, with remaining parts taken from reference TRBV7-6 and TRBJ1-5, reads GAGVSQSPRYKVTKRGQDVALRCDPISGHVSLYWYRQALGQGPEFLTYFNYEAQQDKSGLPNDRFSAERPEGSISTLTIQRTEQRDSAMYRCASSLVLHYNQPQHFGDGTRLSIL.

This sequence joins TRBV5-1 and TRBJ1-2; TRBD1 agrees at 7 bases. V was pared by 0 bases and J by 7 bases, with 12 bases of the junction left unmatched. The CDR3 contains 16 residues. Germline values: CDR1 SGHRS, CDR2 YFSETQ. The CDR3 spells CASSLEGTEVWSGYTF. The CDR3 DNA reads TGCGCCAGCAGCTTGGAAGGGACAGAGGTATGGAGTGGCTACACCTTC.

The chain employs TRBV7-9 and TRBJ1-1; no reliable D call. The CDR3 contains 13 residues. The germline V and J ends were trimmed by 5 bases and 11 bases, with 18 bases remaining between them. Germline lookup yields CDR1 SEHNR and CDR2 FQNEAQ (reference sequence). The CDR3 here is CASSPGPQAGAFF. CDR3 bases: TGTGCCAGCAGCCCCGGCCCCCAGGCGGGGGCTTTCTTT.

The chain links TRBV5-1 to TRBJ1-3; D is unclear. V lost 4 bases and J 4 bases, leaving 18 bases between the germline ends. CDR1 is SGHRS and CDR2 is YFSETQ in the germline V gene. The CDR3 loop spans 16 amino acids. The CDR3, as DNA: TGCGCCAGCAGCCTCGCGGGTCCCCCGGGGGGAAACACCATATATTTT. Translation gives CASSLAGPPGGNTIYF.

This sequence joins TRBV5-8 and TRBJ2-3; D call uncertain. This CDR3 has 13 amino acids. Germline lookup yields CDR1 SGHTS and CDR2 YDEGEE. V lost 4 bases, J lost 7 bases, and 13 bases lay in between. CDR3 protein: CASSPLHPNTQYF. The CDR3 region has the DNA TGTGCCAGCAGCCCACTACACCCAAATACGCAGTATTTT.

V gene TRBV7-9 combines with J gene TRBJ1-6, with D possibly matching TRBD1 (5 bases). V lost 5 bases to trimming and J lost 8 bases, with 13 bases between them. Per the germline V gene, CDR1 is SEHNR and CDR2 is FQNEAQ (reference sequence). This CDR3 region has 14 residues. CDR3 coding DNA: TGTGCCAGCAGCAGGGACGAGTGGGATTCACCCCTCCACTTT. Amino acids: CASSRDEWDSPLHF.

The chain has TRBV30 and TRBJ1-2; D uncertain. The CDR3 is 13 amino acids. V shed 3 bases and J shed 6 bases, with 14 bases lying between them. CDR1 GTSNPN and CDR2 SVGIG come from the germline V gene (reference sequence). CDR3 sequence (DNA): TGTGCCTGGAGGGGAAGAGGAACGAATGGCTACACCTTC. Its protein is CAWRGRGTNGYTF. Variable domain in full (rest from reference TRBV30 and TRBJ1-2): SQTIHQWPATLVQPVGSPLSLECTVEGTSNPNLYWYRQAAGRGLQLLFYSVGIGQISSEVPQNLSASRPQDRQFILSSKKLLLSDSGFYLCAWRGRGTNGYTFGSGTRLTVV.

The CDR3 bases are TGTGCCAGCAGTTTGTTAACCACTCACCGGGACACCTACGAGCAGTACTTC. Its protein product is CASSLLTTHRDTYEQYF. The chain joins TRBV28 to TRBJ2-7, with a possible D match to TRBD1 (6 bases). The V gene's germline CDR1 is MDHEN and CDR2 SYDVKM. CDR3 length: 17 amino acids. V lost 3 bases to trimming and J lost 2 bases, with 20 bases between them.

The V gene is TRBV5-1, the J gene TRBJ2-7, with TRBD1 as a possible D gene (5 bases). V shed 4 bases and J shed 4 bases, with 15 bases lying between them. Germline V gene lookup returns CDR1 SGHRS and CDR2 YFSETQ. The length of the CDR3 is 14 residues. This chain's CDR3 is CASSHSTDLYEQYF. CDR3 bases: TGCGCCAGCAGCCACTCGACAGATTTATACGAGCAGTACTTC.

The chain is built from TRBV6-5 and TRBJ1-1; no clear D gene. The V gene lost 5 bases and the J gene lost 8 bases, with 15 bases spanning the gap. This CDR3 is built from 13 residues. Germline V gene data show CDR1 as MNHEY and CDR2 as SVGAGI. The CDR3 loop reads CASSLSGWVEAFF. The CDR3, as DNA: TGTGCCAGCAGTCTCTCCGGATGGGTAGAAGCTTTCTTT.